This TCR beta chain was observed in a study of blood T cells in healthy people across ages. Findings and limits, study-wide: Lack of knowledge of donor CMV status possibly confounded expanded clonotype changes.

From germline, CDR1 is MDHEN and CDR2 SYDVKM. There are 11 residues in the CDR3. It was with a sample-barcoded 5' primer and a J-beta primer mix that a second PCR of about 6 to 12 cycles was run. Via MiXCR, TCRdb re-called the 5' RACE reads, giving one row per CDR3 protein. The sample contains around 800,000 distinct CDR3 sequences, around a quarter of which appear only once. This clonotype was seen a few times. What it recognizes is unknown. The junction shows a germline mismatch at one end, possibly a read error. The same data also went into a second study, on T cells of mothers and their children.

The sample comprised blood. The chain couples TRBV28 to TRBJ2-7; no firm D call. The receptor's source is a boy aged 5-17 years in good health. The CDR3 is CASSSRLVQYF. Written as DNA, the CDR3 is TGCGCCAGCAGTTCCCGGCTGGTGCAGTACTTC. The full variable domain, with the rest looked up from reference TRBV28 and TRBJ2-7, is DVKVTQSSRYLVKRTGEKVFLECVQDMDHENMFWYRQDPGLGLRLIYFSYDVKMKEKGDIPEGYSVSREKKERFSLILESASTNQTSMYLCASSSRLVQYFGPGTRLTVT.